This TCR beta chain comes out of a study of blood T cell repertoires in COVID-19 (TCRdb year 2020). In the study overall: Collaborator samples came from the United States, Italy and Spain and covered acute and convalescent phases of COVID-19. The samples were drawn from the first 160 participants of the ongoing ImmuneRACE study and from more than 1,000 subjects provided by 6 global collaborators. The prospective study material was composed of cDNA or gDNA derived from T cells, B-cell-depleted T cells, or PBMCs. The repertoires were made available in a free public database intended to serve as a resource for research on the immune response to SARS-CoV-2. The dataset comprised deeply sampled blood TCRbeta repertoires from subjects exposed to, actively infected with, or recovered from COVID-19. A de-identified subject ID, COVID-19 status, age in years and sex were almost always included in the sample metadata. Where available, HLA class I and class II types were obtained from metadata supplied by the sample provider rather than from assay-based typing.

This clone has just one count. No cognate antigen has been identified for it. Base-call qualities are not available, and no considerably larger clone is one nucleotide away. CDR3 length: 12 amino acids, cysteine to phenylalanine. The read is trimmed to its CDR3 DNA, 36 bases read in frame from base 1. Sequences LNHDA (CDR1) and SQIVND (CDR2) are obtained from the germline V gene (reference sequence). V is clipped by 6 bases and J by 11 bases, and the sequence between their germline boundaries is 14 bases long. Study-wide conclusions, independent of this receptor: Clinical and demographic metadata were provided uncurated, with the amount varying by source and participant.

Whole blood was collected in K2EDTA tubes by collaborating institutions according to the institutions' own protocols. For TCRbeta analysis, collaborators shipped samples in one of three forms: frozen whole blood, isolated PBMCs, or DNA extracted from either of those sample types. TCRbeta CDR3 regions were amplified from genomic DNA using the immunoSEQ Assay, a bias-controlled multiplex PCR. As for the authors' bioinformatics: The number of nucleated cells in each sample was estimated by amplification of reference gene primers within the assay. Sequence reads were collapsed and filtered to measure the absolute abundance of every unique TCRbeta CDR3 rearrangement. For each sample, productive Simpson clonality was calculated as the square root of Simpson's diversity index across productive rearrangements. Drawn from immuneACCESS, this table holds only the in-frame rearrangements with V and J called that TCRdb kept. Clones are partly lost; checked studies trace under half to an unresolved V gene and leave the rest unexplained. The V and J calls and clone size were taken over from that table, and D and trimming were inferred from the DNA. The sample contains tens of thousands of clones, about 88% of them found a single time. Jointly, the top ten make up under 15% of the sample.

The origin of this receptor is a woman in her sixties or seventies in a cohort sampled during active COVID-19. The chain uses TRBV19 and TRBJ2-1, and perhaps TRBD2 as D gene, on 6 matching bases. Sequencing was performed on peripheral blood. For the CDR3, the sequence is CASRSSGDQQFF. The nucleotide sequence reads as follows: TGTGCCAGTAGATCGTCGGGGGACCAGCAGTTCTTC.